Below are 15 T cell receptor beta chains sequenced from a single sample in a study of blood T cell repertoires in COVID-19. Method: immunoSEQ multiplex PCR; TCRdb's copy keeps in-frame clones and lacks some. Of around 380,000 clones in the sample, 81% are singletons; the top ten hold more than 1%. Specimen: peripheral blood. The receptor source for this set is a human donor with acute or convalescent COVID-19. The donor label of this sample is uncertain.

The chain joins TRBV19 to TRBJ2-2, with TRBD1 identical over 10 bases. CDR3 length equals 14 residues. CDR1 and CDR2 from the germline V gene are LNHDA and SQIVND (reference sequence). V trimming: 6 bases; J trimming: 6 bases; junction bases outside the gene matches: 4. For the CDR3, the DNA is TGTGCCAGTAGCCGGACAGGGGGGGCCGGGGAGCTGTTTTTT. Its translation is CASSRTGGAGELFF.

The table lists this clone with a few counts. The J gene is TRBJ2-1, the V gene TRBV5-1; 10 nucleotides match TRBD2. V trimming: 3 bases; J trimming: 6 bases; junction bases outside the gene matches: 3. The germline V gene has CDR1 SGHRS and CDR2 YFSETQ. The CDR3 consists of 14 residues. The CDR3 DNA sequence: TGCGCCAGCAGCTCAGCGGGGGGGATCAATGAGCAGTTCTTC. Translation gives CASSSAGGINEQFF.

The chain carries TRBV11-2 and TRBJ1-2; the D gene is possibly TRBD1 (5 bases). The CDR3 runs to 16 residues. The germline V gene encodes CDR1 SGHAT and CDR2 FQNNGV. Trimming left V 5 bases short and J 1 base short, with 17 bases between. The CDR3 sequence: CASSPIAGERNYGYTF. The CDR3 DNA sequence: TGTGCCAGCAGCCCCATCGCGGGGGAGCGTAACTATGGCTACACCTTC.

The J gene is TRBJ1-5, the V gene TRBV6-5; no clear D gene. V lost 5 bases, J lost 0 bases, and 8 bases lay in between. The CDR3 spans 14 residues. Germline V CDR1 and CDR2: MNHEY, SVGAGI. The CDR3 here is CASSLYDSNQPQHF. DNA of the CDR3: TGTGCCAGCAGTCTATACGATAGCAATCAGCCCCAGCATTTT.

The V and J genes are TRBV2 and TRBJ2-4; weak D call: TRBD1 (5 bases). The CDR3 is 17 amino acids. Germline V gene data show CDR1 as SNHLY and CDR2 as FYNNEI. Trimming cost V 8 bases and J 0 bases, with 20 bases left between them. As DNA, the CDR3 is TGTGCCAGCTTCCGGGTCAGGGCCGGCTTAGCCAAAAACATTCAGTACTTC. Amino acids: CASFRVRAGLAKNIQYF.

The chain couples TRBV10-3 to TRBJ2-2; 8 bases fit TRBD2. With V trimmed by 4 bases and J by 6 bases, 7 bases remained unmatched. Germline CDR1 ENHRY, CDR2 SYGVKD. The CDR3 spans 15 residues. As DNA, the CDR3 is TGTGCCATCAGTGGCGTTCCGGGGGGGGCCGGGGAGCTGTTTTTT. Translated: CAISGVPGGAGELFF.

There are a few counts of this clone. The CDR3 bases are TGTGCCAGCAGCCGTAGGCAGACAGGGGGCTTGGACTATGGCTACACCTTC. Encoded protein: CASSRRQTGGLDYGYTF. V is TRBV14 and J is TRBJ1-2; TRBD1 aligns across 10 bases. Unmatched junction bases numbered 11, after V lost 4 bases and J lost 3 bases. CDR3 length equals 17 residues. Per germline, CDR1 SGHDN and CDR2 FVKESK.

V is TRBV5-1 and J is TRBJ1-1; D is perhaps TRBD1 (6 bases). Germline loops: CDR1 SGHRS, CDR2 YFSETQ. This CDR3 is 16 amino acids long. V lost 1 base and J lost 1, with 14 bases in between. This CDR3 reads CASSLWGTLRNTEAFF. The CDR3 nucleotides read TGCGCCAGCAGCTTGTGGGGGACACTAAGGAACACTGAAGCTTTCTTT.

The chain links TRBV11-2 to TRBJ2-5; D is perhaps TRBD1 (5 bases). V lost 0 bases and J 5 bases, leaving 16 bases between the germline ends. Germline values: CDR1 SGHAT, CDR2 FQNNGV. CDR3 length: 16 residues. The CDR3 nucleotides read TGTGCCAGCAGCTTAGATAGGATCAGGGTTGGTGAGACCCAGTACTTC. Its translation: CASSLDRIRVGETQYF.

The chain recombines TRBV12-1 with TRBJ2-5; the table calls TRBD2, which could not be checked here. TRBV12-1 is designated a pseudogene. The CDR3 consists of 12 residues. CDR3 residues: CASSLRYETQYF. CDR3 in DNA: TGTGCCAGCAGCTTGCGCTACGAGACCCAGTACTTC.

CDR3 nucleotide sequence: TGTGCCAGCAGTGAAAGGGCGGGGTCTCGGGGCTACACCTTC. Translated, it gives CASSERAGSRGYTF. The chain uses TRBV28 and TRBJ1-2; unclear D gene. Trimming removed 5 bases at V and 8 bases at J, with 18 bases between. Germline values: CDR1 MDHEN, CDR2 SYDVKM. This CDR3 spans 14 amino acids.

This chain links TRBV7-2 with TRBJ1-3; D call uncertain. Trimming took off 1 base at V and 2 bases at J, with 6 bases between the two ends. This CDR3 has 14 amino acids. The V gene's germline CDR1 is SGHTA and CDR2 FQGNSA. DNA for the CDR3: TGTGCCAGCAGCTTAGTCGGTCCTGGAAACACCATATATTTT. Translation gives CASSLVGPGNTIYF. Combining the CDR3 with reference TRBV7-2 and TRBJ1-3 gives the whole variable domain GAGVSQSPSNKVTEKGKDVELRCDPISGHTALYWYRQSLGQGLEFLIYFQGNSAPDKSGLPSDRFSAERTGGSVSTLTIQRTQQEDSAVYLCASSLVGPGNTIYFGEGSWLTVV.

This chain links TRBV12-2 with TRBJ2-3; TRBD2 is taken as the D call from the table, unchecked against the DNA. TRBV12-2 has pseudogene status. The CDR3 is 20 residues long. DNA of the CDR3: TGTGCAAGTCCGGTAGAGGATGGCGGGAGGGTCAAAGCCAACACAGATACGCAGTATTTT. It specifies CASPVEDGGRVKANTDTQYF.

This clone occurred a few times. The gene calls are TRBV5-6 and TRBJ1-5; a weak D match, TRBD1 (6 bases). From germline, CDR1 is SGHDT and CDR2 YYEEEE. The CDR3 contains 14 residues. The ends were cut back, 4 bases at V and 2 bases at J, with 10 bases in the middle. The DNA of the CDR3 is TGTGCCAGCAGCCAGGGGTTCCGCAATCAGCCCCAGCATTTT. Translation gives CASSQGFRNQPQHF.

The V and J genes are TRBV2 and TRBJ1-5, with 9 bases identical to TRBD1. Trimming at V came to 6 bases and at J to 7 bases, leaving 4 bases not matched to a gene. Germline CDR1 reads SNHLY; CDR2 reads FYNNEI. The CDR3 covers 13 residues. The CDR3 region is CASRGQGGQPQHF. Written as DNA, the CDR3 is TGTGCCAGCAGGGGACAGGGTGGGCAGCCCCAGCATTTT.